The 6 T cell receptor beta chains given below trace back to one sample, sequenced in a study of blood T cells in healthy people across ages. Primed by a sample-barcoded 5' primer and a J-beta primer mix, a second PCR proceeded for about 7 to 11 cycles. TCRdb reanalysed the 5' RACE reads using MiXCR and keeps one entry per CDR3 protein. This sample carries more than 650,000 distinct CDR3 sequences, around a fifth of them seen once, and the ten largest clones take around a fifth. Sequencing input: blood. Every receptor here comes from a man aged 70 or older in good health.

The chain recombines TRBV9 with TRBJ1-1, with a weak D call TRBD1 (5 bases). Germline V gives CDR1 SGDLS, CDR2 YYNGEE. Trimming took 0 bases from V and 5 from J, leaving 14 bases between them. This CDR3 is built from 15 residues. The CDR3 coding sequence is TGTGCCAGCAGCGTAGGGGACGGTACCGGGACTGAAGCTTTCTTT. This translates into CASSVGDGTGTEAFF.

The sample holds a few counts of this clonotype. The gene calls are TRBV29-1 and TRBJ1-2; D is undetermined. Germline-derived CDR1 and CDR2 are SQVTM and ANQGSEA. V lost 1 base and J 3 bases, leaving 9 bases between the germline ends. The CDR3 is 13 amino acids. CDR3 loop: CSVEGTLHYGYTF. CDR3 bases: TGCAGCGTTGAAGGGACGCTGCACTATGGCTACACCTTC.

This clonotype showed up just a few times. This rearrangement joins TRBV28 to TRBJ2-5, with TRBD1 matching 7 bases. V dropped 4 bases and J dropped 3; count of bases not matched to a gene: 11. Germline V gene sequence: CDR1 MDHEN, CDR2 SYDVKM. The CDR3 loop spans 16 amino acids. The CDR3 protein is CASSSPGQRRKETQYF. CDR3 in DNA: TGTGCCAGCAGTTCGCCGGGACAGCGGCGAAAAGAGACCCAGTACTTC.

This clonotype came up once. The chain employs TRBV7-2 and TRBJ1-2; 7 positions match TRBD1. J was trimmed by 6 bases and V by 5 bases; bases with no gene match: 12. CDR1 and CDR2 from the germline V gene are SGHTA and FQGNSA. The CDR3 contains 15 residues. CDR3 in DNA: TGTGCCAGCAGCCCACCTAGCCAGGGGGGGGATGGCTACACCTTC. Protein product: CASSPPSQGGDGYTF. Filled out from reference TRBV7-2 and TRBJ1-2, the complete variable domain reads GAGVSQSPSNKVTEKGKDVELRCDPISGHTALYWYRQSLGQGLEFLIYFQGNSAPDKSGLPSDRFSAERTGGSVSTLTIQRTQQEDSAVYLCASSPPSQGGDGYTFGSGTRLTVV.

V gene TRBV3-1 combines with J gene TRBJ2-3, with no clear D. Trimming shortened V by 3 bases and J by 6 bases, and 13 bases separated the two germline ends. This CDR3 spans 14 amino acids. CDR1 and CDR2 from the germline V gene are LGHDT and YNNKEL (reference sequence). The chain's CDR3 is CASSQGNLADTQYF. DNA for the CDR3: TGTGCCAGCAGCCAGGGGAATCTCGCCGATACGCAGTATTTT.

In this sample, this clonotype turned up a few times. This sequence joins TRBV12-3 or TRBV12-4 and TRBJ2-1; 8 nucleotides line up with TRBD1. The DNA end is a closer match to TRBJ2-5, so the J assignment may be wrong. The CDR3 has 15 residues. The CDR3 here is CASSLKRTGRETQYF. The CDR3 DNA is TGTGCCAGCAGCTTAAAAAGGACAGGGCGAGAGACCCAGTACTTC.